Each of the 11 T cell receptor beta chains below was sequenced from the same sample in a study of blood T cells in healthy people across ages. A second PCR of about 7 to 12 cycles used a sample-barcoded 5' primer and a J-beta primer mix. TCRdb processed the 5' RACE reads anew with MiXCR; each CDR3 protein has one entry. The sample includes roughly 800,000 distinct CDR3 sequences, more than 20% of them seen just once. These sequences were also reported in another study, on T cells of mothers and their children.

The sequenced material came from blood. The source is a boy aged 5-17 years in good health.

The chain employs TRBV6-2 or TRBV6-3 and TRBJ1-2, with D uncertain. CDR1 and CDR2 (germline): MNHEY, SVGEGT. Trimming stripped 4 bases from V and 5 bases from J, with 11 bases between. There are 13 residues in the CDR3. The chain's CDR3 is CASSSTRTYGYTF. CDR3 nucleotides: TGTGCCAGCAGTTCCACCCGGACTTATGGCTACACCTTC.

This clonotype was observed at least ten times. V is TRBV18 and J is TRBJ2-5, with D possibly called TRBD1 or TRBD2 (5 bases each). The CDR3 is 13 residues long. In germline, CDR1 is KGHSH, CDR2 LQKENI. Trimming took 4 bases from V and 9 from J, leaving 15 bases between them. In DNA, the CDR3 is TGTGCCAGCTCACTGGACACCCAGGAGGCCCAGTACTTC. It translates to CASSLDTQEAQYF.

This clonotype came up a few times. The chain is built from TRBV7-8 and TRBJ1-5; D is unclear. The CDR3 extends over 14 amino acids. V was pared by 2 bases and J by 5 bases, with 10 bases between. Germline assignment: CDR1 SGHVS and CDR2 FQNEAQ. The CDR3 region has the DNA TGTGCCAGCAGCTTAAGCATCGTGGATCAGCCCCAGCATTTT. It yields the protein CASSLSIVDQPQHF.

The chain carries TRBV7-2 and TRBJ1-1, with TRBD1 matching over 8 bases. V lost 2 bases to trimming and J lost 4 bases; unmatched junction nucleotides: 9. Germline V gene data show CDR1 as SGHTA and CDR2 as FQGNSA. The CDR3 consists of 16 residues. The CDR3 nucleotides are TGTGCCAGCAGCTTAAGAGGCCAGGGGGCGACCACTGAAGCTTTCTTT. This gives the protein CASSLRGQGATTEAFF.

The chain couples TRBV12-3 or TRBV12-4 to TRBJ2-5; D is possibly TRBD2 (5 bases). The V gene lost 5 bases and the J gene lost 4 bases, with 14 bases spanning the gap. The CDR3 contains 14 residues. For the CDR3, the DNA is TGTGCCAGCAGTAACGGGGAACCGATAGAGACCCAGTACTTC. Protein: CASSNGEPIETQYF.

CDR3 in amino acids: CSVEDPGFSEAFF. The CDR3 bases are TGCAGCGTTGAAGATCCCGGATTTTCGGAAGCTTTCTTT. This sequence joins TRBV29-1 and TRBJ1-1; D is unclear. V dropped 0 bases and J dropped 8 bases, with 13 bases sitting between them. Per germline, CDR1 SQVTM and CDR2 ANQGSEA. The CDR3 loop spans 13 amino acids.

This clonotype has more than one count but fewer than ten. The CDR3 spells CSARKQGQETQYF. DNA for the CDR3: TGCAGTGCTAGAAAACAGGGACAAGAGACCCAGTACTTC. The chain links TRBV20-1 to TRBJ2-5; perhaps TRBD1 as D (6 bases). The CDR3 contains 13 residues. CDR1 and CDR2 from the germline V gene are DFQATT and SNEGSKA (reference sequence). Trimming took 2 bases from V and 2 from J, leaving 9 bases between them.

This clonotype has just a few counts. In DNA, the CDR3 is TGTGCCAGCAGCTTAGACGGGGGCACCGGGGAGCTGTTTTTT. Its protein product is CASSLDGGTGELFF. This chain uses TRBV7-2 with TRBJ2-2; maybe TRBD2 (6 bases). Trimming stripped 1 base from V and 4 bases from J, with 7 bases between. Germline loops: CDR1 SGHTA, CDR2 FQGNSA. The CDR3 runs to 14 residues.

The CDR3 sequence: CASSFKITAGNEQFF. DNA of the CDR3: TGTGCCAGCAGCTTCAAAATTACCGCGGGGAATGAGCAGTTCTTC. This chain links TRBV6-6 with TRBJ2-1, with D perhaps TRBD2 (6 bases). Trimming left V 6 bases short and J 7 bases short, with 19 bases between. The CDR3 consists of 15 residues. CDR1 and CDR2 (germline): MNHNY, SVGAGI (reference sequence).

The chain couples TRBV14 to TRBJ2-7, with D possibly TRBD2 on 6 matching bases. Germline V CDR1 and CDR2: SGHDN, FVKESK. The ends were cut back, 0 bases at V and 3 bases at J, with 15 bases in the middle. This CDR3 has 16 residues. The CDR3 DNA reads as TGTGCCAGCAGCCAAGATAAATCAGGGCGGGGCTACGAGCAGTACTTC. Residues: CASSQDKSGRGYEQYF.

This chain links TRBV28 with TRBJ1-1; D is ambiguous. From germline, CDR1 is MDHEN and CDR2 SYDVKM. The V end was cut by 11 bases, the J end by 1 base, with 17 bases between. The length of the CDR3 is 14 residues. CDR3: CAYSSRAGNTEAFF. The CDR3, as DNA: TGTGCCTACTCCTCGAGAGCGGGGAACACTGAAGCTTTCTTT.